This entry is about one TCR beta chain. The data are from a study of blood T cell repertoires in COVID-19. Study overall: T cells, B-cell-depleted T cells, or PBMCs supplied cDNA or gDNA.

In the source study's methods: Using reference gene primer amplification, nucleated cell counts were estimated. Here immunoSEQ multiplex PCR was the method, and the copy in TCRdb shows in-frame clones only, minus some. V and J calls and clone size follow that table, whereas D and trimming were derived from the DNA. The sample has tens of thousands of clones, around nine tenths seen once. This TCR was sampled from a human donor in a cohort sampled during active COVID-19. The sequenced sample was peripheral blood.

This CDR3 reads CAWDRGNGYTF. CDR3 coding DNA: TGTGCCTGGGACAGGGGTAATGGCTACACCTTC. This sequence joins TRBV30 and TRBJ1-2, with 8 bases identical to TRBD1. Germline CDR1 and CDR2: GTSNPN and SVGIG (reference sequence). The CDR3 covers 11 residues. Trimming removed 5 bases from V and 6 bases from J; junction bases left unmatched: 2.